The 22 T cell receptor beta chains listed next were all sequenced from one sample in a study of long-term antiretroviral therapy in people with HIV. Version v3.0 of the immunoSEQ assay was performed at survey level. Profiling relied on immunoSEQ multiplex PCR, and the TCRdb table lists in-frame clones only, not all of them. The table records tens of thousands of clones, roughly 96% of them present only once. This material consisted of unsorted PBMCs, taken 3.7 years after starting antiretroviral therapy. All receptors derive from a woman between 45 and 60 years old with HIV.

V usage is TRBV11-2 and J usage is TRBJ2-7; D possibly uses TRBD1 or TRBD2 (7 bases each). Germline lookup yields CDR1 SGHAT and CDR2 FQNNGV. The CDR3 totals 15 residues. V was clipped by 1 base and J by 3 bases, with 13 bases between them. CDR3 in amino acids: CASSLGGGQNYEQYF. The CDR3 DNA is TGTGCCAGCAGCTTAGGGGGGGGACAGAACTACGAGCAGTACTTC.

The chain links TRBV5-6 to TRBJ1-1; perhaps TRBD1 as D (6 bases). CDR1 is SGHDT, CDR2 YYEEEE, per germline. V lost 1 base and J 3 bases, leaving 10 bases between the germline ends. The CDR3 contains 14 residues. The CDR3 is CASSLPGVDTEAFF. The CDR3 coding sequence is TGTGCCAGCAGCTTGCCAGGGGTGGACACTGAAGCTTTCTTT.

The CDR3 DNA follows: TGTGCCAGCAGTGAATCGGGGGGGGAGCTGTTTTTT. This gives the protein CASSESGGELFF. This chain connects TRBV2 to TRBJ2-2, with D maybe TRBD2 (5 bases). Germline values: CDR1 SNHLY, CDR2 FYNNEI. Trimming removed 2 bases at V and 8 bases at J, with 6 bases between. The CDR3 extends over 12 amino acids.

The genes are TRBV5-1 and TRBJ2-3, with D possibly matching TRBD2 (5 bases). From germline, CDR1 is SGHRS and CDR2 YFSETQ. This CDR3 spans 15 amino acids. Trimming took 0 bases from V and 6 from J, leaving 14 bases between them. The CDR3 loop reads CASSLDGVGVDTQYF. CDR3 nucleotides: TGCGCCAGCAGCTTGGATGGGGTCGGGGTGGATACGCAGTATTTT.

V and J are TRBV2 and TRBJ2-1, with D perhaps TRBD2 (6 bases). The CDR3 consists of 15 residues. Germline V gene data show CDR1 as SNHLY and CDR2 as FYNNEI. V gave up 6 bases and J gave up 0 bases, with 12 bases separating them. The CDR3 spells CASRRRGSSYNEQFF. The DNA of the CDR3 is TGTGCCAGCAGGCGTCGGGGGAGCTCCTACAATGAGCAGTTCTTC.

This clone was counted once. The chain is built from TRBV7-3 and TRBJ2-2, with a weak D call TRBD2 (5 bases). The CDR3 has 11 residues. Germline-derived CDR1 and CDR2 are SGHTA and FQGTGA. V was cut by 5 bases and J by 8 bases, with 6 bases left in between. The CDR3 coding sequence is TGTGCCAGCAGCCGAGGGGGGGAGCTGTTTTTT. Translating gives CASSRGGELFF.

V is TRBV5-1 and J is TRBJ1-1; 9 bases map to TRBD1. This CDR3 contains 16 residues. CDR1 is SGHRS, CDR2 YFSETQ, per germline. J gave up 4 bases and V 0 bases, and 7 bases lay outside the gene matches. CDR3 coding DNA: TGCGCCAGCAGCTTGGAGGACAGGGGAGTGAGCACTGAAGCTTTCTTT. This sequence encodes CASSLEDRGVSTEAFF.

The chain joins TRBV6-1 to TRBJ1-5; D gene ambiguous. There are 14 residues in the CDR3. Per germline, CDR1 MNHNS and CDR2 SASEGT. Trimming took off 2 bases at V and 1 base at J, with 6 bases between the two ends. CDR3 nucleotides: TGTGCCAGCAGTGAACTCAGCAGCAATCAGCCCCAGCATTTT. Its protein is CASSELSSNQPQHF.

This chain links TRBV5-1 with TRBJ2-3; 8 nucleotides agree with TRBD1. In germline, CDR1 is SGHRS, CDR2 YFSETQ. The ends lost 6 bases at V and 2 bases at J; junction bases unmatched: 11. This CDR3 comprises 16 residues. The CDR3 region has the DNA TGCGCCAGCACCCCAACAGGGGGTGAGATCACAGATACGCAGTATTTT. Translation gives CASTPTGGEITDTQYF.

The V call is TRBV7-9, the J call TRBJ2-7, with 7 bases aligning to TRBD1. Germline values: CDR1 SEHNR, CDR2 FQNEAQ (reference sequence). This CDR3 has 15 amino acids. V dropped 5 bases and J dropped 6; count of bases not matched to a gene: 13. The CDR3 spells CASSTTGTESIEQYF. The CDR3 coding sequence is TGTGCCAGCAGCACGACCGGGACAGAAAGTATCGAGCAGTACTTC.

The chain employs TRBV5-1 and TRBJ2-7; perhaps TRBD1 as D (6 bases). This CDR3 is 15 amino acids long. Germline V gene lookup returns CDR1 SGHRS and CDR2 YFSETQ. V gave up 4 bases and J gave up 2 bases, with 16 bases separating them. The CDR3 nucleotides are TGCGCCAGCAGCCCGGGACACCGTGGAGCCTACGAGCAGTACTTC. This codes for CASSPGHRGAYEQYF.

The V call is TRBV4-3, the J call TRBJ2-1; unclear D gene. From germline, CDR1 is LGHNA and CDR2 YSLEER. The CDR3 has 15 amino acids. V was clipped by 0 bases and J by 7 bases, with 13 bases between them. DNA of the CDR3: TGCGCCAGCAGCCAAGAGGTTAATAGCTTGAATGAGCAGTTCTTC. This translates into CASSQEVNSLNEQFF.

V is TRBV5-6 and J is TRBJ2-5; no clear D. V was cut by 0 bases and J by 5 bases, with 11 bases left in between. This CDR3 comprises 14 residues. CDR1 is SGHDT, CDR2 YYEEEE, per germline. The chain's CDR3 is CASSLGGFDETQYF. The DNA of the CDR3 is TGTGCCAGCAGCTTGGGCGGCTTTGACGAGACCCAGTACTTC.

V gene TRBV6-5 combines with J gene TRBJ2-3; D might be TRBD1 (6 bases). CDR1 and CDR2 from the germline V gene are MNHEY and SVGAGI. This CDR3 has 13 residues. V shed 8 bases and J shed 3 bases, with 12 bases lying between them. The CDR3 DNA reads as TGTGCCAGCCGGACACAGGGAACAGATACGCAGTATTTT. Translated, it gives CASRTQGTDTQYF.

In regard to this clone: The same CDR3 is also encoded by other DNA sequences in this sample. The V and J genes are TRBV2 and TRBJ2-5; no clear D gene. The germline V and J ends were trimmed by 6 bases and 5 bases, with 4 bases remaining between them. CDR1 and CDR2 from the germline V gene are SNHLY and FYNNEI. The CDR3 spans 10 residues. CDR3 nucleotide sequence: TGTGCCAGCAGGGAGGAGACCCAGTACTTC. Its translation is CASREETQYF. Based on the CDR3 plus reference TRBV2 and TRBJ2-5, the full variable domain is EPEVTQTPSHQVTQMGQEVILRCVPISNHLYFYWYRQILGQKVEFLVSFYNNEISEKSEIFDDQFSVERPDGSNFTLKIRSTKLEDSAMYFCASREETQYFGPGTRLLVL.

The rearrangement links TRBV5-4 to TRBJ2-3, with a tentative D call TRBD2 (7 bases). Deletions cut 6 bases from V and 5 bases from J, with 16 bases between. The CDR3 spans 14 residues. Germline V gene sequence: CDR1 SGHNT, CDR2 YYREEE (reference sequence). The CDR3 region has the DNA TGTGCCAGCATCAACCGGGGGGCTGGAGATACGCAGTATTTT. This encodes CASINRGAGDTQYF.

The V gene is TRBV6-5, the J gene TRBJ1-1; D perhaps matches TRBD1 (6 bases). There are 13 residues in the CDR3. V lost 5 bases and J 10 bases, leaving 17 bases between the germline ends. Per the germline V gene, CDR1 is MNHEY and CDR2 is SVGAGI. CDR3 sequence reads: CASSLGGAGGAFF. CDR3 bases: TGTGCCAGCAGTCTGGGGGGGGCGGGGGGAGCTTTCTTT.

The rearrangement uses TRBV30 and TRBJ2-3; weak D call: TRBD1 (6 bases). Germline values: CDR1 GTSNPN, CDR2 SVGIG (reference sequence). CDR3 length: 12 residues. V was trimmed by 5 bases and J by 4 bases, leaving 10 bases between them. Here the CDR3 reads CAWGRGADTQYF. CDR3 bases: TGTGCCTGGGGCAGGGGAGCAGATACGCAGTATTTT.

The chain couples TRBV5-1 to TRBJ1-1, with D unresolved. V was pared by 3 bases and J by 3 bases, with 18 bases between. Germline CDR1 reads SGHRS; CDR2 reads YFSETQ. This CDR3 spans 16 amino acids. The CDR3 region is CASSYGEQYIYTEAFF. As DNA, the CDR3 is TGCGCCAGCAGCTACGGAGAGCAGTATATCTACACTGAAGCTTTCTTT.

J is TRBJ1-5 and V is TRBV7-8, with D hard to call. Germline-derived CDR1 and CDR2 are SGHVS and FQNEAQ. Trimming stripped 5 bases from V and 7 bases from J, with 18 bases between. The length of the CDR3 is 15 residues. CDR3 region: CASSPRVVVRQPQHF. The CDR3 DNA is TGTGCCAGCAGCCCCCGGGTGGTAGTAAGACAGCCCCAGCATTTT.

The rearrangement links TRBV27 to TRBJ2-2; D is unclear. There are 14 residues in the CDR3. With 2 bases removed from V and 8 bases from J, the gap between germline ends came to 12 bases. Germline V lookup: CDR1 MNHEY, CDR2 SMNVEV (reference sequence). The CDR3 protein is CASSLARGRGELFF. As DNA, the CDR3 is TGTGCCAGCAGTTTAGCTCGTGGAAGGGGGGAGCTGTTTTTT.

The V gene is TRBV10-1, the J gene TRBJ1-1; TRBD1 matches 9 bases. J lost 8 bases, V lost 6 bases, and 7 bases had no gene match. Germline V gives CDR1 WNHNN, CDR2 SYGVQD (reference sequence). This CDR3 is built from 13 residues. CDR3 region: CASRRDRDREAFF. The DNA for the CDR3 is TGCGCCAGCAGGCGGGACAGGGATCGGGAAGCTTTCTTT.